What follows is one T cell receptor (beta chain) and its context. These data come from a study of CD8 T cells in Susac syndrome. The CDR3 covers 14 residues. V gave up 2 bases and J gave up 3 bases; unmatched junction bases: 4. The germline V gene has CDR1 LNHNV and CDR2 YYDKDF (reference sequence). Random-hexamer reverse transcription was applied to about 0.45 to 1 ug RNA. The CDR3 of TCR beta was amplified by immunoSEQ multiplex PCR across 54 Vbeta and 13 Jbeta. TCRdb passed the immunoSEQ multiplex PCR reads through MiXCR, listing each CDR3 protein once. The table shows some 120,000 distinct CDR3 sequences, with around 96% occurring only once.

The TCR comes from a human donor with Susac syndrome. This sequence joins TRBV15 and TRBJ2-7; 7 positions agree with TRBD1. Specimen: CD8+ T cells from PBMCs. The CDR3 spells CATSRWAGGYEQYF. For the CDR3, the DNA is TGTGCCACCAGCAGATGGGCAGGGGGCTACGAGCAGTACTTC.